This entry features one TCR beta chain sequence. These data come from a study of blood T cell repertoires in COVID-19. Trimming stripped 5 bases from V and 0 bases from J, with 6 bases between. The germline V gene encodes CDR1 SGHRS and CDR2 YFSETQ. The CDR3 has 13 amino acids. TCRdb's table, derived via immunoSEQ multiplex PCR, lists solely in-frame clones and lacks some. The sample holds roughly 140,000 clones; 80% to 90% are singletons and the top ten take roughly 8%. Sequenced: peripheral blood. This chain links TRBV5-1 with TRBJ2-1; the D is unclear. The source is a human donor with acute or convalescent COVID-19. The donor label of this sample is uncertain. CDR3 nucleotide sequence: TGCGCCAGCAGGGCCTCCTCCTACAATGAGCAGTTCTTC. Translated, it gives CASRASSYNEQFF.